One sample yielded the 2 T cell receptor beta chains listed below, sequenced in a study of CD4 T cells in relation to SARS-CoV-2 and coronaviruses (dated by TCRdb to the early 2020s). Library creation used the immunoSEQ multiplex PCR assay. This immuneACCESS table, as held by TCRdb, lists in-frame sequences with V and J called but not all clones. Of the missing ones, under half trace to an unresolved V gene in checked studies; the others have no known cause. Across this sample there are about 65,000 clones, with 80% to 90% seen only once. The ten largest clones represent 1.6% of the sample. CD4+ T cells from unexposed donors were collected before the COVID-19 pandemic (2011-2018). The sample taken for sequencing was memory CD4+ T cells from PBMCs. Reading the label with the study, this specimen's cell subset or site is: memory (non-naive) CD4+ T cells. The receptors originated from a human donor in good health.

The rearrangement links TRBV28 to TRBJ2-3; TRBD1 is a possible D gene (6 bases). The germline V gene has CDR1 MDHEN and CDR2 SYDVKM. The CDR3 sequence is 13 residues long. Trimming removed 6 bases from V and 4 bases from J, with 11 bases in between. The CDR3, as DNA: TGTGCCAGCAGACAACAGGGAGCAGATACGCAGTATTTT. Its translation: CASRQQGADTQYF.

The chain combines TRBV19 with TRBJ1-2; the D is unclear. Germline V CDR1 and CDR2: LNHDA, SQIVND (reference sequence). There are 11 residues in the CDR3. V was pared by 9 bases and J by 6 bases, with 11 bases between. Here the CDR3 reads CASRRVDGYTF. The CDR3 region has the DNA TGTGCCAGCCGGAGGGTGGATGGCTACACCTTC.